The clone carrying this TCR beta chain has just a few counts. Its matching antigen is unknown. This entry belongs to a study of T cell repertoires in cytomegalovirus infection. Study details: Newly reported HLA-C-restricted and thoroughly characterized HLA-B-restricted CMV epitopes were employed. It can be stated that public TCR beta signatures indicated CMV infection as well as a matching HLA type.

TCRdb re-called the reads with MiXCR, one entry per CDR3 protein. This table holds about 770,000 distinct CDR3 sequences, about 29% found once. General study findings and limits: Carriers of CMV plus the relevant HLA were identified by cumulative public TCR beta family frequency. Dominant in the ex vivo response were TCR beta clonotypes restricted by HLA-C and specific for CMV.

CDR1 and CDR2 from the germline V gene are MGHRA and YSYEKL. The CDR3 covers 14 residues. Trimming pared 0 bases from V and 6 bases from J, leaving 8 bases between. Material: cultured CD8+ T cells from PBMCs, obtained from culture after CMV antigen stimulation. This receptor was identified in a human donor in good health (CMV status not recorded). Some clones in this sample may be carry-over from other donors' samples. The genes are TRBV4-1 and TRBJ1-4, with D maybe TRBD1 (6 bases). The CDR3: CASSQEGGYEKLFF. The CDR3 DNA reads TGCGCCAGCAGCCAAGAAGGGGGGTATGAAAAACTGTTTTTT.